One T cell receptor beta chain is described in this entry. Its antigen is currently unknown. The sample originates from a study of tumor-infiltrating lymphocytes in localized non-small cell lung cancer. For the study at large: Some samples were collected after neoadjuvant chemotherapy; smokers, never-smokers and several histologies were included. From each patient, both tumor and uninvolved lung, non-adjacent to tumor, were sampled.

Study-wide results and caveats: Different pieces of the same tissue went to different assays, confounding technical variation with intratumor heterogeneity.

Here immunoSEQ multiplex PCR was the method, and the copy in TCRdb shows in-frame clones only, minus some. This sample carries approximately 3,200 clones, 58% of them seen once, and the ten largest clones take 10% to 15%. Per the germline V gene, CDR1 is LNHDA and CDR2 is SQIVND (reference sequence). The CDR3 runs to 15 residues. J was trimmed by 3 bases and V by 5 bases; bases with no gene match: 6. Sequenced material: uninvolved lung tissue not adjacent to the tumor. The TCR was taken from a human donor with non-small cell lung cancer. This chain connects TRBV19 to TRBJ2-7, with 11 bases lining up with TRBD2. The CDR3 spells CASSLGTSGSYEQYF. Here the CDR3 DNA reads TGTGCCAGTAGTCTAGGGACTAGCGGAAGCTACGAGCAGTACTTC.